The T cell receptor beta chain described here comes from a study of cytomegalovirus exposure and HLA in healthy donors. The PCR had 60 Vbeta and 13 Jbeta primers. Profiling relied on immunoSEQ multiplex PCR, and the TCRdb table lists in-frame clones only, not all of them. The table lists about 180,000 clones, roughly 75% of them singletons. Study results and caveats: A list of around 160 TCR beta chains associated with cytomegalovirus was given. Some highly shared sequence variants likely arose as a pipeline artifact. Beyond CMV serostatus, there was no information to go on about immune exposure. According to a later analysis, donors in an Asian-associated ancestry cluster reportedly had fewer N-insertions than the approximately 670-donor mean.

CDR3 length equals 13 residues. Germline V lookup: CDR1 MGHRA, CDR2 YSYEKL. As to this clone: Its matching antigen is unknown. At one end the junction does not follow the germline gene, possibly because of a read error. Other DNA sequences in the same sample also yield this CDR3.

The source of this sequence is a woman younger than 45 in good health and CMV-seronegative. This chain links TRBV4-1 with TRBJ1-6, with D perhaps matching TRBD1 (6 bases). What was sequenced was PBMCs. CDR3 amino acids: CASSLQGNSPLHF. The CDR3 nucleotides are TGCGCCAGCAGCCTACAGGGAAATTCGCCCCTCCACTTT.